One sample yielded the 6 T cell receptor beta chains listed below, sequenced in a study. Clones were read by immunoSEQ multiplex PCR, and TCRdb kept only the in-frame ones, dropping some. The data show some 48,000 clones, approximately 93% seen once. The sequencing sample was made of PBMCs. The receptors stem from a man between 40 and 49 years old with rheumatoid arthritis.

This chain uses TRBV10-2 with TRBJ2-1, with 7 bases fitting TRBD2. CDR1 WSHSY and CDR2 SAAADI come from the germline V gene. V lost 11 bases to trimming and J lost 6 bases; unmatched junction nucleotides: 7. CDR3 length equals 12 residues. CDR3 nucleotide sequence: TGCGCCTCTTGGGACTACCCCAATGAGCAGTTCTTC. This sequence encodes CASWDYPNEQFF.

In this sample, this clone turned up once. The gene calls are TRBV6-5 and TRBJ2-7; no firm D call. Trimming removed 8 bases at V and 7 bases at J, with 15 bases between. CDR3 length equals 12 residues. The germline V gene encodes CDR1 MNHEY and CDR2 SVGAGI. The CDR3 here is CASGQSVREQYF. CDR3 DNA: TGTGCCAGCGGTCAAAGTGTAAGGGAGCAGTACTTC.

The CDR3 bases are TGTGCCAGCAGCGGGACGTCAGATACGCAGTATTTT. Translating it yields CASSGTSDTQYF. J is TRBJ2-3 and V is TRBV6-5; D possibly uses TRBD1 or TRBD2 (5 bases each). V was shortened by 6 bases and J by 4 bases, with 8 bases between the two germline ends. CDR1 is MNHEY, CDR2 SVGAGI, per germline. CDR3 length equals 12 residues.

The chain links TRBV5-4 to TRBJ2-6; TRBD1 agrees at 8 bases. Germline V CDR1 and CDR2: SGHNT, YYREEE (reference sequence). The CDR3 loop spans 15 amino acids. The junction had 1 base not matched to a gene; V was cut back by 5 bases and J by 0 bases. The CDR3 nucleotides are TGTGCCAGCAGGACAGGGGTCTCTGGGGCCAACGTCCTGACTTTC. It encodes CASRTGVSGANVLTF.

The chain carries TRBV6-4 and TRBJ1-3; D is perhaps TRBD1 (6 bases). Germline V gives CDR1 MRHNA, CDR2 SNTAGT. The ends were cut back, 0 bases at V and 0 bases at J, with 6 bases in the middle. CDR3 size: 15 residues. CDR3 sequence (DNA): TGTGCCAGCAGTGACTCGGACAGCTCTGGAAACACCATATATTTT. The encoded protein is CASSDSDSSGNTIYF.

The chain carries TRBV19 and TRBJ2-4; 8 nucleotides align to TRBD1. Losses at the gene ends were 3 bases for V and 6 bases for J; bases not matched to a gene: 7. This CDR3 has 15 residues. Germline CDR1 and CDR2: LNHDA and SQIVND (reference sequence). The DNA of the CDR3 is TGTGCCAGTAGTATCGACAGGGGAACCGGAAACATTCAGTACTTC. Amino acids: CASSIDRGTGNIQYF.